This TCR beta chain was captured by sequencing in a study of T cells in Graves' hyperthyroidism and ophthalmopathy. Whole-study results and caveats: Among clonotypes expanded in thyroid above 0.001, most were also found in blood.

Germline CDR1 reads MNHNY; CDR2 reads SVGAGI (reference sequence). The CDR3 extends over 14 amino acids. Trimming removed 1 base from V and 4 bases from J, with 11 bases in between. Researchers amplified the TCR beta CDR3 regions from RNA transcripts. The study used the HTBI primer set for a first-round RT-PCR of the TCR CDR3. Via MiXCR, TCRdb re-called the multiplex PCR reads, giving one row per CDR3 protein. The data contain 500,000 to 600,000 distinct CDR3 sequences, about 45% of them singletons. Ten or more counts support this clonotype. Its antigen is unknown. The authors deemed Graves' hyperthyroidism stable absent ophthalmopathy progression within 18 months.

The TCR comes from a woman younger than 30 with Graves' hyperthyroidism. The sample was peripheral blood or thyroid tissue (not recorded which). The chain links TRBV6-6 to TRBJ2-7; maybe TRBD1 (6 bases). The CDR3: CASSYLGRGYEQYF. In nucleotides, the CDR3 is TGTGCCAGCAGTTACTTGGGCAGGGGATACGAGCAGTACTTC.